Presented here are 12 T cell receptor beta chains from one specimen sequenced in a study of shared clonotypes between healthy human individuals. The repertoire was sequenced with immunoSEQ multiplex PCR; TCRdb's copy has only in-frame clones and lacks some. The sample yields about 680,000 clones, 74% seen once. Sample: memory CD4+ T cells sorted from blood. Subset: CD45RA-negative fraction. The origin of the receptors is a woman aged 30 to 39 in good health.

This clone appeared a single time. J is TRBJ2-1 and V is TRBV5-1; the match to TRBD2 covers 7 bases. The trim removed 4 bases at V and 6 bases at J, leaving 4 bases unmatched. The CDR3 is made up of 13 amino acids. Germline V gene lookup returns CDR1 SGHRS and CDR2 YFSETQ. CDR3 region: CASSLGTTNEQFF. In DNA form, the CDR3 reads TGCGCCAGCAGCCTGGGGACTACCAATGAGCAGTTCTTC.

There are a few counts of this clone. J is TRBJ2-7 and V is TRBV15; 9 bases agree with TRBD1. The CDR3 is made up of 15 amino acids. V was pared by 5 bases and J by 1 base, with 6 bases of the junction left unmatched. Germline V gives CDR1 LNHNV, CDR2 YYDKDF (reference sequence). The CDR3, as DNA: TGTGCCACCAGCTCCACCGGGACAGGGTCCTACGAGCAGTACTTC. This sequence encodes CATSSTGTGSYEQYF.

J is TRBJ1-1 and V is TRBV20-1; D ambiguous. CDR1 and CDR2 (germline): DFQATT, SNEGSKA (reference sequence). The CDR3 is 10 amino acids. Trimming took 5 bases from V and 8 from J, leaving 9 bases between them. The CDR3 loop reads CSAGLKEAFF. The CDR3 nucleotides are TGCAGTGCTGGGTTAAAAGAAGCTTTCTTT.

This clone has just one count. The V call is TRBV7-8, the J call TRBJ2-1, with 7 positions matching TRBD1. The CDR3 has 16 amino acids. V lost 4 bases to trimming and J lost 7 bases; unmatched junction nucleotides: 13. CDR1 is SGHVS, CDR2 FQNEAQ, per germline. The CDR3 coding sequence is TGTGCCAGCAGCTACCGGACAGGTAGTAGTGCGAATGAGCAGTTCTTC. Amino acid sequence: CASSYRTGSSANEQFF.

The V and J genes are TRBV19 and TRBJ2-5; 15 nucleotides line up with TRBD2. The CDR3 is 16 residues long. The V and J ends lost 3 bases and 4 bases, in that order; junction bases with no gene match: 3. CDR1 is LNHDA and CDR2 is SQIVND in the germline V gene (reference sequence). CDR3 amino acids: CASSIRTSGRGETQYF. The CDR3 DNA follows: TGTGCCAGTAGTATCCGGACTAGCGGGAGGGGAGAGACCCAGTACTTC.

This sequence joins TRBV29-1 and TRBJ2-7; no clear D. The CDR3 extends over 13 amino acids. Germline V gene sequence: CDR1 SQVTM, CDR2 ANQGSEA. Trimming shortened V by 8 bases and J by 3 bases, and 17 bases separated the two germline ends. CDR3 in DNA: TGCAGCACCAGCGAAGGGCCGATCTACGAGCAGTACTTC. It specifies CSTSEGPIYEQYF.

This chain connects TRBV2 to TRBJ2-1; TRBD2 matches at 7 bases. The length of the CDR3 is 14 residues. The ends lost 2 bases at V and 7 bases at J; junction bases unmatched: 5. The germline CDR1 and CDR2 sequences are SNHLY and FYNNEI. The CDR3 is CASSEREGLNEQFF. The CDR3 DNA follows: TGTGCCAGCAGTGAAAGGGAGGGCCTTAATGAGCAGTTCTTC.

The chain joins TRBV19 to TRBJ1-2; D uncertain. This CDR3 comprises 14 residues. Germline V gene lookup returns CDR1 LNHDA and CDR2 SQIVND (reference sequence). V was shortened by 1 base and J by 5 bases, with 11 bases between the two germline ends. The CDR3 loop reads CASSIGTRSYGYTF. CDR3 nucleotide sequence: TGTGCCAGTAGTATAGGGACCCGATCTTATGGCTACACCTTC.

The chain joins TRBV5-1 to TRBJ2-1, with 9 bases identical to TRBD2. Germline V gene lookup returns CDR1 SGHRS and CDR2 YFSETQ. Unmatched junction bases numbered 3, after V lost 2 bases and J lost 3 bases. The CDR3 loop spans 15 amino acids. The CDR3 spells CASSLGTSLYNEQFF. The CDR3 coding sequence is TGCGCCAGCAGCTTAGGGACTAGCCTCTACAATGAGCAGTTCTTC.

The chain links TRBV14 to TRBJ2-5; D is unclear. Trimming removed 4 bases from V and 5 bases from J, with 11 bases in between. Germline-derived CDR1 and CDR2 are SGHDN and FVKESK. The CDR3 loop spans 13 amino acids. CDR3 loop: CASSPLMIETQYF. The CDR3 nucleotides are TGTGCCAGCAGCCCCCTTATGATCGAGACCCAGTACTTC.

The V and J genes are TRBV11-2 and TRBJ2-5, with D possibly matching TRBD2 (6 bases). Trimming pared 5 bases from V and 2 bases from J, leaving 12 bases between. This CDR3 comprises 14 residues. Per germline, CDR1 SGHAT and CDR2 FQNNGV. The CDR3 nucleotides are TGTGCCAGCAGCCCCGGGACTCTACAAGAGACCCAGTACTTC. It codes for CASSPGTLQETQYF.

CDR3 bases: TGTGCCAGCAGTTACGGGACTTTTGGCGGAGACCTGTTCTTC. This sequence encodes CASSYGTFGGDLFF. V is TRBV6-5 and J is TRBJ2-1, with D possibly being TRBD2 (6 bases). The CDR3 totals 14 residues. CDR1 is MNHEY, CDR2 SVGAGI, per germline. Trimming cost V 2 bases and J 15 bases, with 20 bases left between them.